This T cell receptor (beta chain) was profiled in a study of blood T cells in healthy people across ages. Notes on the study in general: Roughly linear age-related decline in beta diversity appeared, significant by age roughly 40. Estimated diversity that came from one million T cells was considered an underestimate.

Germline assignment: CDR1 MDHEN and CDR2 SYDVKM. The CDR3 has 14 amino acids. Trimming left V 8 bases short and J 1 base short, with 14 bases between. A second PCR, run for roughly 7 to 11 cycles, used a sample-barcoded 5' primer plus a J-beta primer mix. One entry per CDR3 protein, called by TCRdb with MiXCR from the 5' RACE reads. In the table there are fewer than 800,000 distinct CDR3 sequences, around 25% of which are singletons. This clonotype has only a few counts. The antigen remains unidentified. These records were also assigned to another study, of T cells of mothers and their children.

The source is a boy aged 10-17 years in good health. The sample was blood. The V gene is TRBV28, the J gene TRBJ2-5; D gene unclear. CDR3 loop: CASGVNEIQETQYF. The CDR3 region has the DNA TGTGCCAGCGGAGTAAATGAAATCCAAGAGACCCAGTACTTC.